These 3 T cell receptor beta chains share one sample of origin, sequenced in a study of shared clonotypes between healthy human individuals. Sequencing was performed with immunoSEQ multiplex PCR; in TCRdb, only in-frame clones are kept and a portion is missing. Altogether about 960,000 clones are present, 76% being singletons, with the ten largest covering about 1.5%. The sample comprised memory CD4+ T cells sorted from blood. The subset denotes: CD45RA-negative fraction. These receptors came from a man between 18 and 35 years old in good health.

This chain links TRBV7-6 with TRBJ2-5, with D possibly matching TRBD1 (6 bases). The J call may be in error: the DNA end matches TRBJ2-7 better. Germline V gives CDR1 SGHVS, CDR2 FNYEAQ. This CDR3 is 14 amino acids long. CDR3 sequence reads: CASSSPGQSYEQYF. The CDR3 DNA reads TGTGCCAGCAGCTCCCCGGGACAATCCTACGAGCAGTACTTC.

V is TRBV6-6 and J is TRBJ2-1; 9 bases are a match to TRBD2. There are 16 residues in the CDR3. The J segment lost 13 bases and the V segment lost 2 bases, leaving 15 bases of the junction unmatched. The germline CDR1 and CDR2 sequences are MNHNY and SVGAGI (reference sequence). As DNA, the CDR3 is TGTGCCAGCAGTTACGGAATAGCGGGAGTTTCGAGTAGTCAGTTCTTC. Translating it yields CASSYGIAGVSSSQFF.

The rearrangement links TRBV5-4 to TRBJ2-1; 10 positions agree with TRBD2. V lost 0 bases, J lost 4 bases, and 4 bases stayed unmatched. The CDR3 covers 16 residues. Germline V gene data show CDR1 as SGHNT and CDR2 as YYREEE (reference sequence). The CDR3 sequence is CASSLGTSGWYNEQFF. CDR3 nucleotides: TGTGCCAGCAGCTTGGGGACTAGCGGCTGGTACAATGAGCAGTTCTTC.